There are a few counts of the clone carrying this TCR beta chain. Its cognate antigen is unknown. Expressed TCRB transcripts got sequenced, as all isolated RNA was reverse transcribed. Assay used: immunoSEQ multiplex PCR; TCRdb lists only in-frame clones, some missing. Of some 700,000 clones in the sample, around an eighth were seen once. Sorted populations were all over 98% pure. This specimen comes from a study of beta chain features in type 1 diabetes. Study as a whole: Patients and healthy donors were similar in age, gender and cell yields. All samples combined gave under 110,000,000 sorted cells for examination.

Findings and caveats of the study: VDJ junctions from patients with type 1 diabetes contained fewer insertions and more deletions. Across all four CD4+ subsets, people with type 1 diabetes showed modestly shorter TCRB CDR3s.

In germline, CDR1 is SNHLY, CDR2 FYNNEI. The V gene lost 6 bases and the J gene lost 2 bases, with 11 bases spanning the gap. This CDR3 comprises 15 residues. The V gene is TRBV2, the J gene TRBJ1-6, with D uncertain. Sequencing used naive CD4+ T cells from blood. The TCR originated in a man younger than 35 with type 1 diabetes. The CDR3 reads CASSAEPTYNSPLHF. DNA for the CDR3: TGTGCCAGCAGCGCTGAGCCGACCTATAATTCACCCCTCCACTTT.